This T cell receptor beta chain comes out of a study of Tregs in tolerant kidney transplant recipients. Broader study findings: Antigen-driven expansion was suggested because donor-specific Tregs expanded more than all Tregs in tolerant patients. Biological reproducibility was not directly addressed, but technical replication error appeared minimal.

The nonmyeloablative bone marrow transplants came from related graft donors, with transient mixed chimerism. In regard to this clone: The antigen remains undetermined.

The protocol was immunoSEQ multiplex PCR, while the TCRdb copy is restricted to in-frame clones and leaves out a portion. The sample has 75,000 to 100,000 clones, under 95% seen once; the top ten hold roughly 1.5%. The length of the CDR3 is 15 residues. V lost 1 base and J lost 6, with 12 bases in between. CDR1 is KGHSH, CDR2 LQKENI, per germline. The sample in question was CD4+ T cells from blood (PBMCs), obtained 12 months after the transplant. The chain is built from TRBV18 and TRBJ1-4; possible D gene TRBD1, 6 bases. This clonotype was sampled from a human patient who received a combined kidney and bone marrow transplant. Some T cells may arise from the graft donor. This CDR3 is CASSPLTGFDEKLFF. The DNA for the CDR3 is TGTGCCAGCTCACCACTTACAGGGTTTGATGAAAAACTGTTTTTT.